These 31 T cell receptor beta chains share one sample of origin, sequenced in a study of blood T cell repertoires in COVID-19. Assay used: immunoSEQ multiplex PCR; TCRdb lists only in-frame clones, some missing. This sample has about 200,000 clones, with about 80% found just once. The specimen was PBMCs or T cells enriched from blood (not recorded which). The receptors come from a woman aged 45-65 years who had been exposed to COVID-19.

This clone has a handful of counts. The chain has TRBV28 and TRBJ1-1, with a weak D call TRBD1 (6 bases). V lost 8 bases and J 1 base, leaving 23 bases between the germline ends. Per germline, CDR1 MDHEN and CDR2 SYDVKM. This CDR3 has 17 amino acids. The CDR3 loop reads CASPPGGGRGRNTEAFF. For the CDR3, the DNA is TGTGCCAGCCCCCCTGGGGGGGGCCGGGGGCGGAACACTGAAGCTTTCTTT.

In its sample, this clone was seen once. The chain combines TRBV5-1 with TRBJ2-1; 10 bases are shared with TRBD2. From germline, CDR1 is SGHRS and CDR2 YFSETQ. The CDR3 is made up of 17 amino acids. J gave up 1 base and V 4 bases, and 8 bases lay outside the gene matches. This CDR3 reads CASSVGAGGRSYNEQFF. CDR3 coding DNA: TGCGCCAGCAGCGTGGGAGCGGGGGGGCGATCCTACAATGAGCAGTTCTTC.

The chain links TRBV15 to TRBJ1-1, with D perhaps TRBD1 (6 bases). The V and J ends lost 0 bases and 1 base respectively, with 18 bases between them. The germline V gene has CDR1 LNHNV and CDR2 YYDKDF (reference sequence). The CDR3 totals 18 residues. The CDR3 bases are TGTGCCACCAGCAGAGATATCGCGAGGACAGACCAGAACACTGAAGCTTTCTTT. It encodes CATSRDIARTDQNTEAFF.

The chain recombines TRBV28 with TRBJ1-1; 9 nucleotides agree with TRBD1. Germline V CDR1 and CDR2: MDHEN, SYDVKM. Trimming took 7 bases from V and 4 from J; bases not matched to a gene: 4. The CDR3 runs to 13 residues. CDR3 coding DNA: TGTGCCAGCACCCAGACAGGGGGCACTGAAGCTTTCTTT. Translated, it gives CASTQTGGTEAFF.

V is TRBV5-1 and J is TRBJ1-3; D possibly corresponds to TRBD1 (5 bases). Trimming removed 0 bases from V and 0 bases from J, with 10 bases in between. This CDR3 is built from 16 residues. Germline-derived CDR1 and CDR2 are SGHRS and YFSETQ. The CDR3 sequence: CASSLDGGSSGNTIYF. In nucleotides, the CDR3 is TGCGCCAGCAGCTTGGACGGGGGATCCTCTGGAAACACCATATATTTT.

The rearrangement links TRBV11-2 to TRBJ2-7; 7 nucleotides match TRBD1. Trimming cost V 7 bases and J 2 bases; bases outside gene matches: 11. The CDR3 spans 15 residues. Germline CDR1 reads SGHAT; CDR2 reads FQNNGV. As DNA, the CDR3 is TGTGCCAGCACCAAATCTCACGACAGGGCCTACGAGCAGTACTTC. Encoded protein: CASTKSHDRAYEQYF.

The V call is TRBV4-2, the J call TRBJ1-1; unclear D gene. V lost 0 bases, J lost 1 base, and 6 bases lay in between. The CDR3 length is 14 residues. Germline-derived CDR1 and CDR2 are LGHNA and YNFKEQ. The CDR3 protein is CASSQDSGNTEAFF. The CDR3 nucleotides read TGTGCCAGCAGCCAAGATTCCGGGAACACTGAAGCTTTCTTT.

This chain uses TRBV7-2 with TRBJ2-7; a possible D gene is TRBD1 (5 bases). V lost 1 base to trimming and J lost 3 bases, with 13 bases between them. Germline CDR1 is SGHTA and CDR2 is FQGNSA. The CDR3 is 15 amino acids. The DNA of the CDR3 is TGTGCCAGCAGCTTAGTTGACAGTGCCAACTACGAGCAGTACTTC. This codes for CASSLVDSANYEQYF.

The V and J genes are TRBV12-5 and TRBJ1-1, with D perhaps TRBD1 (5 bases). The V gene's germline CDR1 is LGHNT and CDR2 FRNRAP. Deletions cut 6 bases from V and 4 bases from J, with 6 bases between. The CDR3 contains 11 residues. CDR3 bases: TGTGCTAGTGGGGGGGGCACTGAAGCTTTCTTT. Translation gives CASGGGTEAFF.

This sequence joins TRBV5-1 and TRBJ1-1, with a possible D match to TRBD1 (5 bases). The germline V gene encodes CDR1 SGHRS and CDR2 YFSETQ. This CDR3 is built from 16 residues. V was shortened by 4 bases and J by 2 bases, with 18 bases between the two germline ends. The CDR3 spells CASSPGTGVYNTEAFF. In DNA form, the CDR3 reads TGCGCCAGCAGCCCGGGGACGGGGGTATACAACACTGAAGCTTTCTTT.

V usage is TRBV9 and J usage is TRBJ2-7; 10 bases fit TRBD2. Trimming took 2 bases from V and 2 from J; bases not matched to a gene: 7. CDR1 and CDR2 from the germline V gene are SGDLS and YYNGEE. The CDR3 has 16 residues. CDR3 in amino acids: CASSVSSGGAAYEQYF. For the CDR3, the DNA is TGTGCCAGCAGCGTCTCGAGCGGGGGGGCGGCCTACGAGCAGTACTTC.

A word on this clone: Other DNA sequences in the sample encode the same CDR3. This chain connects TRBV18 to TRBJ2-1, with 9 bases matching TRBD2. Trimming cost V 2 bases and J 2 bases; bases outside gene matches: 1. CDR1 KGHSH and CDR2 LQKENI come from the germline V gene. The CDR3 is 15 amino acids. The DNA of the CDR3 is TGTGCCAGCTCACCAGGCGGGGGGGCCTACAATGAGCAGTTCTTC. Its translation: CASSPGGGAYNEQFF.

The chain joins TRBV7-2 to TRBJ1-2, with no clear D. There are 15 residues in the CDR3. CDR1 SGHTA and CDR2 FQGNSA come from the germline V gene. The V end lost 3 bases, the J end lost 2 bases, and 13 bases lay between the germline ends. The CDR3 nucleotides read TGTGCCAGCAGCTTTCGGGAGATTATGAACTATGGCTACACCTTC. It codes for CASSFREIMNYGYTF. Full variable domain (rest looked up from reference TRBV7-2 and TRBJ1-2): GAGVSQSPSNKVTEKGKDVELRCDPISGHTALYWYRQSLGQGLEFLIYFQGNSAPDKSGLPSDRFSAERTGGSVSTLTIQRTQQEDSAVYLCASSFREIMNYGYTFGSGTRLTVV.

The CDR3 DNA follows: TGTGCCAGTAGTTCCCCGGGACTAGCCGACACCGGGGAGCTGTTTTTT. Its translation: CASSSPGLADTGELFF. The rearrangement uses TRBV19 and TRBJ2-2; 9 bases line up with TRBD2. Germline CDR1 LNHDA, CDR2 SQIVND (reference sequence). The CDR3 length is 16 residues. V was clipped by 5 bases and J by 3 bases; unmatched bases: 7.

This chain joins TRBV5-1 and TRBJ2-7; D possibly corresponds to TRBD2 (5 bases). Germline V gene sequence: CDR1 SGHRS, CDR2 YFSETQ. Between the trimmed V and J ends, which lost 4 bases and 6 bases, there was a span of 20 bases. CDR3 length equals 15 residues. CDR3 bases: TGCGCCAGCAGCCTCGGGCCCCGGGAAGAGGGCGAGCAGTACTTC. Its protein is CASSLGPREEGEQYF.

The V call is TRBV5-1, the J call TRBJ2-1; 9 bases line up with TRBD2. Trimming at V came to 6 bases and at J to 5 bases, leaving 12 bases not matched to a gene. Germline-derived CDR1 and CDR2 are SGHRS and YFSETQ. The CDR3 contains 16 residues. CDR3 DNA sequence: TGCGCCAGCATGCTCCTAGCGGGGAGGACGGACAATGAGCAGTTCTTC. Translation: CASMLLAGRTDNEQFF.

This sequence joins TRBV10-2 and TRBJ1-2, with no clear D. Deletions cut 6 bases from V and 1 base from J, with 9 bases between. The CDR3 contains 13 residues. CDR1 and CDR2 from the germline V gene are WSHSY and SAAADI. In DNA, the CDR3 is TGCGCCAGCAGCAGACTTGTTAACTATGGCTACACCTTC. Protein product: CASSRLVNYGYTF.

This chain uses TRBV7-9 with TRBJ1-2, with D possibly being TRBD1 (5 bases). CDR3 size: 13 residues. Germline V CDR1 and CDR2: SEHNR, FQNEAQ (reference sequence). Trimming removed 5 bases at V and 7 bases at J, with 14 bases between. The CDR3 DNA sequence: TGTGCCAGCAGCCCCGGGACTGAGAGTGGCTACACCTTC. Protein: CASSPGTESGYTF.

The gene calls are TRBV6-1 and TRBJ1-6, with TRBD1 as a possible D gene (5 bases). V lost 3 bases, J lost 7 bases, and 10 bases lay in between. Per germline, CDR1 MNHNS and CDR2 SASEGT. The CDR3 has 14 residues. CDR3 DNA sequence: TGTGCCAGCAGTGAGGGGACTGGGAATTCACCCCTCCACTTT. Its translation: CASSEGTGNSPLHF.

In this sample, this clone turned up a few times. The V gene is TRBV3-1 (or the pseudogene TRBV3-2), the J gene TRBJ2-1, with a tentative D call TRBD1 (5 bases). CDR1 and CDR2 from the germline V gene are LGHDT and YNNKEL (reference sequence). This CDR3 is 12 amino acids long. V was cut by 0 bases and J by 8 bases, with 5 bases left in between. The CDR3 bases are TGTGCCAGCAGCCAAGAGGGGCATGAGCAGTTCTTC. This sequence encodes CASSQEGHEQFF.

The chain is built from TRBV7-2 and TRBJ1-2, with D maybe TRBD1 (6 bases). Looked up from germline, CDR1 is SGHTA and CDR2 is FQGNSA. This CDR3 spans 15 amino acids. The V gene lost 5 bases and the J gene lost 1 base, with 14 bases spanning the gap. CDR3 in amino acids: CASSGWTDSNYGYTF. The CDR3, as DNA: TGTGCCAGCAGCGGATGGACAGACAGTAACTATGGCTACACCTTC.

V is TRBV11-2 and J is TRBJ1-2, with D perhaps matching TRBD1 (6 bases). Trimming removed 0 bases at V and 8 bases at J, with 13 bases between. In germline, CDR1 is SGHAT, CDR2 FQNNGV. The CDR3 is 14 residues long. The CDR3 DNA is TGTGCCAGCAGCTTAGATCCAGGGGCTAGGGGCTACACCTTC. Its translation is CASSLDPGARGYTF.

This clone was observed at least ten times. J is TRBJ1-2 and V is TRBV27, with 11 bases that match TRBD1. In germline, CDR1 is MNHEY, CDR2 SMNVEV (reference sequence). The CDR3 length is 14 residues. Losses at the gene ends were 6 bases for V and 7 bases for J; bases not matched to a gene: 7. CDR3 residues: CASSPDRGQAGYTF. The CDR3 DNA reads TGTGCCAGCAGCCCGGACAGGGGGCAAGCTGGCTACACCTTC.

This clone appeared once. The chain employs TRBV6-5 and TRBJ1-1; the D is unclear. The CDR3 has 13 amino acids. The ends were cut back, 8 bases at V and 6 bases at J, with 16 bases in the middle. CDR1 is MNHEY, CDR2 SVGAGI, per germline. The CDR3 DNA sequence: TGTGCCAGCGGATTTAAATTCGCGGCTGAAGCTTTCTTT. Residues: CASGFKFAAEAFF.

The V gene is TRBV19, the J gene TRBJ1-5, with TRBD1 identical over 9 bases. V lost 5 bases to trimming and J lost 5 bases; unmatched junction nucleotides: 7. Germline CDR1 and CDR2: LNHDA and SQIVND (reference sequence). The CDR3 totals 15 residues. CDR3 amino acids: CASSPGTGFHQPQHF. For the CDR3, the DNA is TGTGCCAGTAGTCCCGGGACAGGGTTCCATCAGCCCCAGCATTTT.

Here the CDR3 DNA reads TGTGCCAGCACTGCGGACAGGGGGGCAGCTTTCTTT. Its protein is CASTADRGAAFF. The J gene is TRBJ1-1, the V gene TRBV12-3 or TRBV12-4, with 10 positions matching TRBD1. This CDR3 has 12 residues. Unmatched junction bases numbered 6, after V lost 7 bases and J lost 10 bases.

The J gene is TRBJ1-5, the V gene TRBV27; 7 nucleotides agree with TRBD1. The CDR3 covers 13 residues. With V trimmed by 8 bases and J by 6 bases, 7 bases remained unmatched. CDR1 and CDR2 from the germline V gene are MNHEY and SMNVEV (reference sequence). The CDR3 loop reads CASGDRVAQPQHF. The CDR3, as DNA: TGTGCCAGCGGAGACAGGGTAGCTCAGCCCCAGCATTTT.

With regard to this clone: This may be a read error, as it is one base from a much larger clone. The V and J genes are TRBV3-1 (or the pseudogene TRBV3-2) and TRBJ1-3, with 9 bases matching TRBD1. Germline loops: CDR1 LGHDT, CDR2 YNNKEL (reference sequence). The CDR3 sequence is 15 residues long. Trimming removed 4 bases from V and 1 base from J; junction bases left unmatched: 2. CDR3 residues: CASSPGTGSGNTIYF. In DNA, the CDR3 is TGTGCCAGCAGCCCAGGGACAGGGTCTGGAAACACCATATATTTT.

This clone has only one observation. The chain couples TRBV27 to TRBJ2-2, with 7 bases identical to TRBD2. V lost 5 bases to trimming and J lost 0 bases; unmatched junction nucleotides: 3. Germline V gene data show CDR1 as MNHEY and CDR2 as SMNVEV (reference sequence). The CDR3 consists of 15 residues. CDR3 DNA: TGTGCCAGCAGTGTAAGCGGGGCGAACACCGGGGAGCTGTTTTTT. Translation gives CASSVSGANTGELFF.

This chain's CDR3 is CASSLYRGRTEAFF. The CDR3 DNA reads as TGTGCCAGCAGCTTATACAGGGGGAGAACTGAAGCTTTCTTT. This chain connects TRBV11-2 to TRBJ1-1, with TRBD1 matching over 8 bases. With V trimmed by 2 bases and J by 5 bases, 4 bases remained unmatched. Germline V CDR1 and CDR2: SGHAT, FQNNGV. The CDR3 consists of 14 residues.

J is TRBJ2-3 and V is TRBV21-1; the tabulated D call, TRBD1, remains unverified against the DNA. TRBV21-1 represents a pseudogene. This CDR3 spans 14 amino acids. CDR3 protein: CASSKVRTTDTQYF. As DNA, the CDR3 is TGTGCCAGCAGCAAAGTCCGGACAACAGATACGCAGTATTTT.